This TCR beta chain comes out of a study of T cell repertoires in cytomegalovirus infection. The overall study: Public signatures in TCR beta pointed to CMV infection and matching HLA type.

Points from the study as a whole: Cumulative public TCR beta family frequency identified CMV carriers with the relevant HLA. It was HLA-C-restricted CMV-specific TCR beta clonotypes that dominated the response ex vivo.

With 5 bases clipped from V and 4 bases from J, the junction kept 10 bases outside the gene matches. The CDR3 spans 15 residues. From germline, CDR1 is SGHVS and CDR2 FQNEAQ. TCRdb independently ran MiXCR on the reads; one entry per CDR3 protein. Of 350,000 to 450,000 distinct CDR3 sequences in the sample, approximately 18% were seen once. This clonotype showed up many times. Its antigen remains unknown. The sequenced sample consisted of PBMCs. The chain combines TRBV7-8 with TRBJ1-2; 7 bases map to TRBD1. This clonotype was sampled from a human donor in good health (CMV status not recorded). Some clones in this sample may be carry-over from other donors' samples. CDR3 in DNA: TGTGCCAGCAGCCTAGAGGGGGCGCGAAGCTATGGCTACACCTTC. This translates into CASSLEGARSYGYTF.